The 30 T cell receptor beta chains in this list originate from one sample, sequenced in a study of T cells after posttransplantation cyclophosphamide. Profiling relied on immunoSEQ multiplex PCR, and the TCRdb table lists in-frame clones only, not all of them. The data show 20,000 to 25,000 clones, roughly 90% seen once. Treatment was busulfan-fludarabine conditioning, a marrow graft, and cyclophosphamide on days +3 and +4. Source: PBMCs, taken after allogeneic stem cell transplant with posttransplant cyclophosphamide. The receptors were gathered from a female patient between 30 and 39 years old who received an allogeneic stem cell transplant from an unrelated donor, was CMV-positive, and had no GVHD. Some T cells may be graft donor cells.

Written as DNA, the CDR3 is TGCAGCGTTGAAGGCCTAGCGGGGGACACCGGGGAGCTGTTTTTT. Protein product: CSVEGLAGDTGELFF. J is TRBJ2-2 and V is TRBV29-1, with 10 bases fitting TRBD2. V dropped 1 base and J dropped 3; count of bases not matched to a gene: 2. CDR3 length equals 15 residues. From germline, CDR1 is SQVTM and CDR2 ANQGSEA.

The gene calls are TRBV23-1 and TRBJ1-2, with 8 nucleotides matching TRBD1. TRBV23-1 is recorded as an ORF, its role being uncertain. This CDR3 is 14 amino acids long. V dropped 6 bases and J dropped 4; count of bases not matched to a gene: 7. CDR3 in DNA: TGCGCCAGCAGGGACAGGGTCCGTTTCTATGGCTACACCTTC. Its protein product is CASRDRVRFYGYTF.

V and J are TRBV6-6 and TRBJ2-7, with D perhaps matching TRBD1 (6 bases). Trimming removed 0 bases from V and 5 bases from J, with 14 bases in between. The length of the CDR3 is 15 residues. Germline V CDR1 and CDR2: MNHNY, SVGAGI (reference sequence). Here the CDR3 DNA reads TGTGCCAGCAGTTACTCGGTACAGGGTCCCAACGAGCAGTACTTC. Translation gives CASSYSVQGPNEQYF.

This sequence joins TRBV9 and TRBJ2-6; a possible D gene is TRBD2 (6 bases). The CDR3 is 18 amino acids. Germline CDR1 reads SGDLS; CDR2 reads YYNGEE. The ends were cut back, 1 base at V and 2 bases at J, with 16 bases in the middle. CDR3 residues: CASSVPFRDFTGANVLTF. DNA for the CDR3: TGTGCCAGCAGCGTACCGTTTCGGGACTTCACTGGGGCCAACGTCCTGACTTTC. The full variable domain, rest sourced from reference TRBV9 and TRBJ2-6, is DSGVTQTPKHLITATGQRVTLRCSPRSGDLSVYWYQQSLDQGLQFLIQYYNGEERAKGNILERFSAQQFPDLHSELNLSSLELGDSALYFCASSVPFRDFTGANVLTFGAGSRLTVL.

The chain carries TRBV28 and TRBJ1-2, with a tentative D call TRBD1 (6 bases). Per germline, CDR1 MDHEN and CDR2 SYDVKM. The CDR3 covers 14 residues. The V and J ends lost 10 bases and 4 bases respectively, with 19 bases between them. The CDR3 protein is CATRGGGARYGYTF. For the CDR3, the DNA is TGTGCCACCCGGGGAGGGGGGGCACGCTATGGCTACACCTTC.

V and J are TRBV9 and TRBJ2-1, with TRBD2 matching over 10 bases. CDR1 is SGDLS and CDR2 is YYNGEE in the germline V gene. This CDR3 has 16 amino acids. J gave up 8 bases and V 5 bases, and 13 bases lay outside the gene matches. The CDR3 sequence is CASSSERLAGMDEQFF. The CDR3 nucleotides are TGTGCCAGCAGTTCCGAGAGACTAGCGGGTATGGATGAGCAGTTCTTC.

The chain employs TRBV11-2 and TRBJ2-1; TRBD2 is a possible D gene (7 bases). Germline-derived CDR1 and CDR2 are SGHAT and FQNNGV. The CDR3 contains 17 residues. The V end was cut by 6 bases, the J end by 7 bases, with 25 bases between. The chain's CDR3 is CASRPRGGRGPGNEQFF. Written as DNA, the CDR3 is TGTGCCAGCAGGCCAAGGGGCGGGCGGGGGCCTGGGAATGAGCAGTTCTTC.

This chain links TRBV7-3 with TRBJ2-2; no firm D call. Germline CDR1 and CDR2: SGHTA and FQGTGA. V lost 5 bases to trimming and J lost 3 bases, with 13 bases between them. CDR3 length: 15 residues. CDR3 bases: TGTGCCAGCAGCCCCGTCCGGCAGGACACCGGGGAGCTGTTTTTT. This encodes CASSPVRQDTGELFF.

This chain links TRBV14 with TRBJ2-5, with 7 bases matching TRBD1. The V segment lost 5 bases and the J segment 1 base; nucleotides outside the gene matches: 7. Germline V gene lookup returns CDR1 SGHDN and CDR2 FVKESK. The CDR3 consists of 15 residues. CDR3 sequence (DNA): TGTGCCAGCAGCTCCTGGACAGGAATCCAAGAGACCCAGTACTTC. This gives the protein CASSSWTGIQETQYF.

In its sample, this clone was seen a few times. This chain connects TRBV2 to TRBJ2-2; possible D gene TRBD1, 5 bases. CDR3 length equals 14 residues. Germline assignment: CDR1 SNHLY and CDR2 FYNNEI. The V and J ends lost 2 bases and 1 base respectively, with 5 bases between them. In DNA form, the CDR3 reads TGTGCCAGCAGTGAACAGGGGAACACCGGGGAGCTGTTTTTT. Translation gives CASSEQGNTGELFF.

CDR3: CSVGGGAGNEQYF. DNA for the CDR3: TGCAGCGTGGGAGGGGGGGCTGGGAACGAGCAGTACTTC. The chain couples TRBV29-1 to TRBJ2-7; weak D call: TRBD2 (7 bases). This CDR3 is built from 13 residues. With 6 bases removed from V and 5 bases from J, the gap between germline ends came to 17 bases. Germline CDR1 SQVTM, CDR2 ANQGSEA.

V usage is TRBV9 and J usage is TRBJ1-2; maybe TRBD1 (5 bases). Trimming took off 0 bases at V and 4 bases at J, with 10 bases between the two ends. CDR1 is SGDLS, CDR2 YYNGEE, per germline. CDR3 length equals 14 residues. CDR3 residues: CASSVGGDSYGYTF. CDR3 DNA sequence: TGTGCCAGCAGCGTAGGGGGGGATTCCTATGGCTACACCTTC. Drawing the rest from reference TRBV9 and TRBJ1-2, the complete variable domain is DSGVTQTPKHLITATGQRVTLRCSPRSGDLSVYWYQQSLDQGLQFLIQYYNGEERAKGNILERFSAQQFPDLHSELNLSSLELGDSALYFCASSVGGDSYGYTFGSGTRLTVV.

This rearrangement joins TRBV7-6 to TRBJ2-3; 9 bases are a match to TRBD2. The ends lost 0 bases at V and 2 bases at J; junction bases unmatched: 3. CDR1 and CDR2 from the germline V gene are SGHVS and FNYEAQ. The CDR3 has 16 residues. The chain's CDR3 is CASSLAGGGATDTQYF. CDR3 coding DNA: TGTGCCAGCAGCTTAGCTGGCGGGGGGGCCACAGATACGCAGTATTTT.

This clone was picked up a small number of times. The rearrangement links TRBV5-1 to TRBJ1-3; no clear D. There are 16 residues in the CDR3. In germline, CDR1 is SGHRS, CDR2 YFSETQ. Deletions cut 0 bases from V and 0 bases from J, with 10 bases between. The CDR3 DNA sequence: TGCGCCAGCAGCTTGGCGGGAGGAGGCTCTGGAAACACCATATATTTT. This gives the protein CASSLAGGGSGNTIYF. The full variable domain, completed using reference TRBV5-1 and TRBJ1-3, is KAGVTQTPRYLIKTRGQQVTLSCSPISGHRSVSWYQQTPGQGLQFLFEYFSETQRNKGNFPGRFSGRQFSNSRSEMNVSTLELGDSALYLCASSLAGGGSGNTIYFGEGSWLTVV.

The chain uses TRBV6-1 and TRBJ2-3; 9 bases are a match to TRBD1. Germline V CDR1 and CDR2: MNHNS, SASEGT. CDR3 size: 15 residues. V lost 6 bases to trimming and J lost 6 bases; unmatched junction nucleotides: 10. The CDR3 spells CASRLAGTGSDTQYF. The CDR3, as DNA: TGTGCCAGCAGACTGGCCGGGACAGGGAGTGATACGCAGTATTTT.

This clone was counted once. The V call is TRBV30, the J call TRBJ1-1, with TRBD1 matching over 7 bases. V gave up 3 bases and J gave up 1 base; unmatched junction bases: 8. The CDR3 totals 15 residues. CDR1 and CDR2 (germline): GTSNPN, SVGIG (reference sequence). Written as DNA, the CDR3 is TGTGCCTGGAGCCCCTTGGGACAGAAGAACACTGAAGCTTTCTTT. Translated, it gives CAWSPLGQKNTEAFF. The whole variable domain, remainder taken from reference TRBV30 and TRBJ1-1, is SQTIHQWPATLVQPVGSPLSLECTVEGTSNPNLYWYRQAAGRGLQLLFYSVGIGQISSEVPQNLSASRPQDRQFILSSKKLLLSDSGFYLCAWSPLGQKNTEAFFGQGTRLTVV.

The gene calls are TRBV19 and TRBJ2-5, with no clear D. CDR1 LNHDA and CDR2 SQIVND come from the germline V gene (reference sequence). V was clipped by 3 bases and J by 5 bases, with 19 bases between them. There are 16 residues in the CDR3. The CDR3 DNA follows: TGTGCCAGTAGTATCAGCGTCACTACTAATAGGGAGACCCAGTACTTC. Its translation is CASSISVTTNRETQYF.

The chain links TRBV18 to TRBJ2-3; no clear D. V gave up 1 base and J gave up 0 bases, with 8 bases separating them. The CDR3 extends over 15 amino acids. Germline CDR1 and CDR2: KGHSH and LQKENI. The CDR3 DNA reads as TGTGCCAGCTCACCACAGGCAGGAAGCACAGATACGCAGTATTTT. Encoded protein: CASSPQAGSTDTQYF.

V is TRBV5-1 and J is TRBJ2-1; TRBD2 matches at 7 bases. The CDR3 has 15 amino acids. V shed 6 bases and J 4 bases; nucleotides not matched to a gene: 10. In germline, CDR1 is SGHRS, CDR2 YFSETQ. CDR3 in DNA: TGCGCCAGCACCTTAAGCGGGGCGGGTTACAATGAGCAGTTCTTC. It is translated as CASTLSGAGYNEQFF.

The rearrangement joins TRBV5-4 to TRBJ2-1; possible D gene TRBD2, 6 bases. The CDR3 runs to 15 residues. Germline-derived CDR1 and CDR2 are SGHNT and YYREEE (reference sequence). The V end lost 2 bases, the J end lost 0 bases, and 9 bases lay between the germline ends. CDR3 sequence reads: CASSLDGSSYNEQFF. In DNA, the CDR3 is TGTGCCAGCAGCTTAGACGGGAGCTCCTACAATGAGCAGTTCTTC.

The genes are TRBV4-1 and TRBJ2-4, with TRBD2 matching over 12 bases. V shed 4 bases and J 7 bases; nucleotides not matched to a gene: 20. The germline V gene has CDR1 MGHRA and CDR2 YSYEKL. This CDR3 is built from 20 residues. The CDR3 spells CASSPQGVRLAGGPRNIQYF. As DNA, the CDR3 is TGCGCCAGCAGCCCTCAGGGGGTCCGGCTAGCGGGGGGGCCTCGGAACATTCAGTACTTC.

J is TRBJ2-5 and V is TRBV25-1; 7 bases fit TRBD1. The J call is uncertain, as TRBJ2-7 better fits the DNA end. CDR3 length: 13 residues. Germline-derived CDR1 and CDR2 are MGHDK and SYGVNS. DNA for the CDR3: TGTGCCAGCATGGCAGGGGGTTACTACGAGCAGTACTTC. Protein sequence: CASMAGGYYEQYF.

The rearrangement uses TRBV5-1 and TRBJ1-4; no reliable D call. This CDR3 contains 16 residues. Trimming took 1 base from V and 6 from J, leaving 16 bases between them. Per the germline V gene, CDR1 is SGHRS and CDR2 is YFSETQ. The CDR3 protein is CASSLSAGRIDEKLFF. CDR3 DNA: TGCGCCAGCAGCTTGTCCGCGGGGAGGATAGATGAAAAACTGTTTTTT. The full variable domain, with the rest looked up from reference TRBV5-1 and TRBJ1-4, is KAGVTQTPRYLIKTRGQQVTLSCSPISGHRSVSWYQQTPGQGLQFLFEYFSETQRNKGNFPGRFSGRQFSNSRSEMNVSTLELGDSALYLCASSLSAGRIDEKLFFGSGTQLSVL.

The table lists this clone with a count of one. The J gene is TRBJ2-7, the V gene TRBV6-5; a possible D gene is TRBD1 (5 bases). Germline V gene data show CDR1 as MNHEY and CDR2 as SVGAGI. Between the trimmed V and J ends, which lost 3 bases and 1 base, there was a span of 10 bases. This CDR3 spans 14 amino acids. CDR3 residues: CASSYTGYSYEQYF. The CDR3 nucleotides read TGTGCCAGCAGTTATACAGGTTATTCCTACGAGCAGTACTTC.

The J gene is TRBJ2-3, the V gene TRBV27; 7 bases match TRBD2. The CDR3 covers 13 residues. Trimming at V came to 1 base and at J to 6 bases, leaving 1 base not matched to a gene. The V gene's germline CDR1 is MNHEY and CDR2 SMNVEV (reference sequence). The CDR3 here is CASSLLGGDTQYF. DNA for the CDR3: TGTGCCAGCAGTTTATTGGGGGGGGATACGCAGTATTTT.

The rearrangement links TRBV11-2 to TRBJ1-2; 7 nucleotides match TRBD1. The J segment lost 5 bases and the V segment lost 5 bases, leaving 8 bases of the junction unmatched. CDR1 and CDR2 from the germline V gene are SGHAT and FQNNGV. The CDR3 totals 14 residues. CDR3 nucleotide sequence: TGTGCCAGCAGCCCCATTAGGGACAGTTATGGCTACACCTTC. Translating it yields CASSPIRDSYGYTF.

The rearrangement joins TRBV5-1 to TRBJ2-3; 7 nucleotides align to TRBD2. From germline, CDR1 is SGHRS and CDR2 YFSETQ. With 3 bases clipped from V and 3 bases from J, the junction kept 7 bases outside the gene matches. The CDR3 extends over 15 amino acids. The CDR3 DNA reads as TGCGCCAGCAGCTACCTGGGAGGGGAGACAGATACGCAGTATTTT. Translation: CASSYLGGETDTQYF.

The CDR3 sequence is CAWTGTGDEKLFF. In DNA, the CDR3 is TGTGCCTGGACCGGGACAGGGGATGAAAAACTGTTTTTT. V is TRBV30 and J is TRBJ1-4; 10 bases are a match to TRBD1. J was trimmed by 6 bases and V by 4 bases; bases with no gene match: 2. There are 13 residues in the CDR3. Germline lookup yields CDR1 GTSNPN and CDR2 SVGIG (reference sequence).

CDR3 in DNA: TGTGCCAGCAGTTCAGGTCCGCCAAGCTACGAGCAGTACTTC. Translation gives CASSSGPPSYEQYF. The chain is built from TRBV28 and TRBJ2-7, with D uncertain. Trimming removed 4 bases from V and 3 bases from J, with 13 bases in between. The CDR3 is made up of 14 amino acids. The V gene's germline CDR1 is MDHEN and CDR2 SYDVKM.

The chain has TRBV11-3 and TRBJ1-1; D remains unclear. The germline V and J ends were trimmed by 5 bases and 5 bases, with 18 bases remaining between them. Germline V gives CDR1 SGHNT, CDR2 YENEEA. This CDR3 is built from 15 residues. The CDR3 DNA is TGTGCCAGCAGCATTGCTCGACCGCCGGGGACTGAAGCTTTCTTT. Its translation: CASSIARPPGTEAFF.